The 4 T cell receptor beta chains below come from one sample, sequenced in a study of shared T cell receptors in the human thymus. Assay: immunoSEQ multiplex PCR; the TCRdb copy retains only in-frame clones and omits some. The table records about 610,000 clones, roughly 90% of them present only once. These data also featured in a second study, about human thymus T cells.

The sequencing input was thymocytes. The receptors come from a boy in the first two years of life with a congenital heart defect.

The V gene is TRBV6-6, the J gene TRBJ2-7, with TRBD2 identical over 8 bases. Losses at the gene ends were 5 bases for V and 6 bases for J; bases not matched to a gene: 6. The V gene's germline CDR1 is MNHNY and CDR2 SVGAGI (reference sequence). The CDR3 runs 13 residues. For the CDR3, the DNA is TGTGCCAGCAGTCCCGGGACTAGGGGCGAGCAGTACTTC. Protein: CASSPGTRGEQYF.

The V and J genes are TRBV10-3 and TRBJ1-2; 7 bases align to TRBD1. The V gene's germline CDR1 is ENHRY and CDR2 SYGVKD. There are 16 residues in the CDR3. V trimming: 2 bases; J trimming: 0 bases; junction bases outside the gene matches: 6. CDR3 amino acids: CAISEGRGEANYGYTF. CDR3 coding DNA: TGTGCCATCAGTGAGGGCAGGGGGGAAGCTAACTATGGCTACACCTTC.

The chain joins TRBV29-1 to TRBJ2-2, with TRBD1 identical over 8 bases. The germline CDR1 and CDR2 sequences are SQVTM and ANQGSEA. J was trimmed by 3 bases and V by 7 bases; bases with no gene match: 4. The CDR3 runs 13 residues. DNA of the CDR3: TGCAGCGCCAGGGGGCGGGACACCGGGGAGCTGTTTTTT. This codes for CSARGRDTGELFF.

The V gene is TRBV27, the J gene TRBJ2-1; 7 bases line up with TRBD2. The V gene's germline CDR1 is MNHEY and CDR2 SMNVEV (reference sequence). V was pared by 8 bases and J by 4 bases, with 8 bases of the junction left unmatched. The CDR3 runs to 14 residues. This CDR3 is CASALWGGYNEQFF. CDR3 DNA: TGTGCCAGCGCACTGTGGGGGGGGTACAATGAGCAGTTCTTC.